Below are 31 T cell receptor beta chains sequenced from a single sample in a study of Graves' ophthalmopathy and Graves' hyperthyroidism. Amplification from RNA transcripts yielded the TCR beta CDR3 regions. Scientists carried out first-round RT-PCR using HTBI primers and then a second-round multiplex PCR. TCRdb re-called the multiplex PCR reads through MiXCR, storing one row per CDR3 protein. The sample holds approximately 160,000 distinct CDR3 sequences, roughly two fifths seen once. The specimen sequenced was peripheral blood. The receptors originated from a man aged 30-40 years with Graves' ophthalmopathy.

This clonotype was seen repeatedly, ten times or more. This chain links TRBV7-3 with TRBJ2-6; no clear D. V lost 5 bases to trimming and J lost 0 bases, with 11 bases between them. Germline lookup yields CDR1 SGHTA and CDR2 FQGTGA. This CDR3 contains 16 residues. CDR3: CASSLQPSSGANVLTF. CDR3 coding DNA: TGTGCCAGCAGCCTCCAACCCAGCTCTGGGGCCAACGTCCTGACTTTC.

This clonotype was recorded at least ten times. The chain couples TRBV7-2 to TRBJ2-7, with D unclear. V lost 5 bases to trimming and J lost 0 bases, with 14 bases between them. This CDR3 contains 15 residues. Germline CDR1 and CDR2: SGHTA and FQGNSA. In DNA form, the CDR3 reads TGTGCCAGCAGCCCATGGGCCCGGAGCTCCTACGAGCAGTACTTC. This translates into CASSPWARSSYEQYF. Complete variable domain (other parts from reference TRBV7-2 and TRBJ2-7): GAGVSQSPSNKVTEKGKDVELRCDPISGHTALYWYRQSLGQGLEFLIYFQGNSAPDKSGLPSDRFSAERTGGSVSTLTIQRTQQEDSAVYLCASSPWARSSYEQYFGPGTRLTVT.

At least ten counts were recorded for this clonotype. V gene TRBV28 combines with J gene TRBJ2-7; D tentatively fits TRBD1 or TRBD2 (6 bases each). The CDR3 covers 12 residues. CDR1 and CDR2 from the germline V gene are MDHEN and SYDVKM. Trimming stripped 7 bases from V and 4 bases from J, with 11 bases between. The CDR3 coding sequence is TGTGCCAGCAAGGGGGGCAGGTACGAGCAGTACTTC. Its translation is CASKGGRYEQYF.

The chain joins TRBV7-3 to TRBJ2-2; D possibly corresponds to TRBD2 (6 bases). V lost 0 bases and J 4 bases, leaving 6 bases between the germline ends. The germline gives CDR1 SGHTA, CDR2 FQGTGA. The CDR3 has 14 amino acids. The CDR3 region has the DNA TGTGCCAGCAGCTTAACGCGGGGCACCGGGGAGCTGTTTTTT. Translating it yields CASSLTRGTGELFF. The entire variable domain, with the rest obtained from reference TRBV7-3 and TRBJ2-2, is as follows: GAGVSQTPSNKVTEKGKYVELRCDPISGHTALYWYRQSLGQGPEFLIYFQGTGAADDSGLPNDRFFAVRPEGSVSTLKIQRTERGDSAVYLCASSLTRGTGELFFGEGSRLTVL.

This clonotype was seen repeatedly, ten times or more. The V gene is TRBV6-2 or TRBV6-3, the J gene TRBJ2-2; TRBD2 agrees at 8 bases. Germline trimming cut 6 bases from V and 3 bases from J; bases unmatched to any gene: 9. CDR3 length equals 16 residues. Per the germline V gene, CDR1 is MNHEY and CDR2 is SVGEGT. The CDR3 loop is CASRPPTSGYTGELFF. The CDR3 bases are TGTGCCAGCAGACCCCCAACTAGCGGCTACACCGGGGAGCTGTTTTTT.

This clonotype was counted a few times. The J gene is TRBJ2-7, the V gene TRBV6-2 or TRBV6-3, with 7 bases matching TRBD1. CDR1 and CDR2 from the germline V gene are MNHEY and SVGEGT. V shed 8 bases, J shed 1 base, and the junction held 8 bases outside the gene matches. The CDR3 is 14 amino acids. DNA for the CDR3: TGTGCCAGCGGTGGGACAGCCCATTCCTACGAGCAGTACTTC. It yields the protein CASGGTAHSYEQYF.

The CDR3: CASSHAPVEVGYTF. The CDR3 DNA reads as TGTGCCAGCAGCCACGCCCCGGTAGAGGTTGGCTACACCTTC. The rearrangement joins TRBV6-1 to TRBJ1-2; no reliable D call. The V end lost 6 bases, the J end lost 7 bases, and 18 bases lay between the germline ends. Germline lookup yields CDR1 MNHNS and CDR2 SASEGT. The CDR3 sequence is 14 residues long.

The table lists this clonotype with many counts. The rearrangement links TRBV30 to TRBJ2-7; D might be TRBD1 or TRBD2, each matching 6 bases. Germline values: CDR1 GTSNPN, CDR2 SVGIG (reference sequence). V was clipped by 8 bases and J by 5 bases, with 16 bases between them. The CDR3 length is 12 residues. CDR3 amino acids: CARSGARNEQYF. CDR3 DNA sequence: TGTGCCCGTTCGGGGGCTAGGAACGAGCAGTACTTC.

This clonotype was recorded many times. The V call is TRBV6-5, the J call TRBJ1-2; 10 bases map to TRBD1. The V segment lost 2 bases and the J segment 4 bases; nucleotides outside the gene matches: 7. Germline V gene lookup returns CDR1 MNHEY and CDR2 SVGAGI. The CDR3 extends over 16 amino acids. The CDR3 DNA reads TGTGCCAGCAGTTACACCCGGGACAGGGGAGGCTATGGCTACACCTTC. Amino acid sequence: CASSYTRDRGGYGYTF.

This clonotype was found once. The genes are TRBV5-1 and TRBJ1-1, with a possible D match to TRBD1 (5 bases). V gave up 4 bases and J gave up 4 bases, with 14 bases separating them. The germline V gene has CDR1 SGHRS and CDR2 YFSETQ. The CDR3 is made up of 14 amino acids. The CDR3, as DNA: TGCGCCAGCAGCCGGAACTCGGGGGGCACTGAAGCTTTCTTT. Translation: CASSRNSGGTEAFF. The full variable domain, completed using reference TRBV5-1 and TRBJ1-1, is KAGVTQTPRYLIKTRGQQVTLSCSPISGHRSVSWYQQTPGQGLQFLFEYFSETQRNKGNFPGRFSGRQFSNSRSEMNVSTLELGDSALYLCASSRNSGGTEAFFGQGTRLTVV.

This chain joins TRBV12-3 or TRBV12-4 and TRBJ1-1; D gene ambiguous. V lost 5 bases and J lost 8, with 18 bases in between. The CDR3 runs 14 residues. CDR3: CASSLASSASEAFF. In DNA form, the CDR3 reads TGTGCCAGCAGTCTCGCGTCTTCGGCTTCCGAAGCTTTCTTT.

This clonotype was recorded many times. V is TRBV28 and J is TRBJ2-7, with D perhaps assigned TRBD1 or TRBD2 (6 bases each). Germline loops: CDR1 MDHEN, CDR2 SYDVKM. The CDR3 length is 15 residues. Trimming pared 4 bases from V and 4 bases from J, leaving 17 bases between. The CDR3 reads CASSSGAGRGYEQYF. Here the CDR3 DNA reads TGTGCCAGCAGTTCGGGGGCAGGGAGAGGGTACGAGCAGTACTTC. The full variable domain, in which reference TRBV28 and TRBJ2-7 provide the parts outside the CDR3, is DVKVTQSSRYLVKRTGEKVFLECVQDMDHENMFWYRQDPGLGLRLIYFSYDVKMKEKGDIPEGYSVSREKKERFSLILESASTNQTSMYLCASSSGAGRGYEQYFGPGTRLTVT.

The rearrangement links TRBV12-3 or TRBV12-4 to TRBJ2-4, with TRBD2 identical over 7 bases. The CDR3 loop spans 14 amino acids. Unmatched junction bases numbered 5, after V lost 3 bases and J lost 6 bases. DNA of the CDR3: TGTGCCAGCAGTTTGGGAGGGGCGGGAAACATTCAGTACTTC. Residues: CASSLGGAGNIQYF.

This clonotype was counted at least ten times. The rearrangement uses TRBV27 and TRBJ2-7; 9 bases are a match to TRBD1. Looked up from germline, CDR1 is MNHEY and CDR2 is SMNVEV (reference sequence). This CDR3 is 18 amino acids long. V was pared by 6 bases and J by 0 bases, with 15 bases of the junction left unmatched. The CDR3 DNA sequence: TGTGCCAGCAGCCGTATCGCCCACAGGGGGCCAAGCTCCTACGAGCAGTACTTC. This encodes CASSRIAHRGPSSYEQYF.

Many counts were recorded for this clonotype. This chain joins TRBV20-1 and TRBJ2-7; TRBD2 matches at 8 bases. This CDR3 has 15 amino acids. Germline CDR1 and CDR2: DFQATT and SNEGSKA (reference sequence). The junction had 6 bases not matched to a gene; V was cut back by 0 bases and J by 2 bases. The CDR3: CSARDPAGGAYEQYF. The CDR3 coding sequence is TGCAGTGCTAGAGACCCCGCCGGGGGGGCCTACGAGCAGTACTTC.

In its sample, this clonotype was seen many times. The chain employs TRBV4-1 and TRBJ2-7; D ambiguous. Trimming cost V 4 bases and J 2 bases, with 21 bases left between them. This CDR3 contains 17 residues. Germline loops: CDR1 MGHRA, CDR2 YSYEKL. The CDR3 DNA follows: TGCGCCAGCAGCCTCTTCCAGGTCCGAAAAACTACCTACGAGCAGTACTTC. Translated: CASSLFQVRKTTYEQYF.

V and J are TRBV6-2 or TRBV6-3 and TRBJ2-3; 8 bases match TRBD2. This CDR3 spans 14 amino acids. V lost 6 bases and J lost 7; bases outside the gene matches: 9. Germline lookup yields CDR1 MNHEY and CDR2 SVGEGT. The CDR3 coding sequence is TGTGCCAGCAGGTCGGGACTAGGCTTTCATACGCAGTATTTT. This sequence encodes CASRSGLGFHTQYF.

This clonotype has a count of ten or more. J is TRBJ2-2 and V is TRBV2; D possibly corresponds to TRBD2 (5 bases). CDR1 and CDR2 from the germline V gene are SNHLY and FYNNEI. Trimming shortened V by 3 bases and J by 6 bases, and 17 bases separated the two germline ends. The CDR3 runs to 16 residues. CDR3 residues: CASSEGTSVKAGELFF. CDR3 DNA sequence: TGTGCCAGCAGTGAGGGTACTAGTGTAAAAGCCGGGGAGCTGTTTTTT.

The chain recombines TRBV12-3 or TRBV12-4 with TRBJ2-7; 8 nucleotides align to TRBD2. With 6 bases clipped from V and 12 bases from J, the junction kept 10 bases outside the gene matches. The CDR3 sequence is 12 residues long. CDR3 protein: CASSHFGREGYF. For the CDR3, the DNA is TGTGCCAGCAGCCACTTCGGGAGGGAGGGGTACTTC.

This clonotype was counted at least ten times. V usage is TRBV6-1 and J usage is TRBJ2-7; D possibly corresponds to TRBD2 (5 bases). The CDR3 extends over 14 amino acids. V gave up 7 bases and J gave up 0 bases, with 13 bases separating them. The germline V gene encodes CDR1 MNHNS and CDR2 SASEGT. The CDR3 DNA follows: TGTGCCAGCACCCCTCGGGGTAGCTCCTACGAGCAGTACTTC. This codes for CASTPRGSSYEQYF.

Many counts were recorded for this clonotype. The rearrangement uses TRBV9 and TRBJ2-4; 12 positions match TRBD1. The CDR3 covers 15 residues. Unmatched junction bases numbered 1, after V lost 0 bases and J lost 6 bases. The germline gives CDR1 SGDLS, CDR2 YYNGEE. The CDR3 sequence: CASSVEGQGANIQYF. CDR3 sequence (DNA): TGTGCCAGCAGCGTAGAGGGACAGGGGGCAAACATTCAGTACTTC. The full variable domain, with the rest looked up from reference TRBV9 and TRBJ2-4, is DSGVTQTPKHLITATGQRVTLRCSPRSGDLSVYWYQQSLDQGLQFLIQYYNGEERAKGNILERFSAQQFPDLHSELNLSSLELGDSALYFCASSVEGQGANIQYFGAGTRLSVL.

The chain joins TRBV19 to TRBJ2-7, with 7 bases identical to TRBD1. CDR1 and CDR2 from the germline V gene are LNHDA and SQIVND (reference sequence). This CDR3 spans 15 amino acids. Losses at the gene ends were 5 bases for V and 0 bases for J; bases not matched to a gene: 7. CDR3 protein: CASSLSGGGSYEQYF. The CDR3 coding sequence is TGTGCCAGTAGTCTATCAGGGGGTGGCTCCTACGAGCAGTACTTC.

This clonotype was seen ten or more times. V is TRBV28 and J is TRBJ1-2, with D possibly TRBD1 on 5 matching bases. Trimming took 3 bases from V and 4 from J, leaving 12 bases between them. This CDR3 is 14 amino acids long. CDR1 is MDHEN and CDR2 is SYDVKM in the germline V gene. The CDR3 sequence is CASSLGGESYGYTF. Here the CDR3 DNA reads TGTGCCAGCAGTTTGGGGGGGGAGAGCTATGGCTACACCTTC.

This clonotype was counted at least ten times. The chain links TRBV7-2 to TRBJ2-5; 9 nucleotides align to TRBD1. Trimming removed 3 bases from V and 3 bases from J; junction bases left unmatched: 2. CDR3 length equals 14 residues. Per the germline V gene, CDR1 is SGHTA and CDR2 is FQGNSA. The CDR3 here is CASSFDRGEETQYF. The CDR3 coding sequence is TGTGCCAGCAGCTTCGACAGGGGGGAAGAGACCCAGTACTTC.

This clonotype was observed a handful of times. The genes are TRBV24-1 and TRBJ2-5, with TRBD1 matching over 8 bases. Trimming at V came to 5 bases and at J to 4 bases, leaving 5 bases not matched to a gene. The germline V gene encodes CDR1 KGHDR and CDR2 SFDVKD. This CDR3 spans 14 amino acids. As DNA, the CDR3 is TGTGCCACCAGTGTCTCTGACAGGGGAGAGACCCAGTACTTC. It codes for CATSVSDRGETQYF.

This clonotype was counted at least ten times. V usage is TRBV11-3 and J usage is TRBJ2-5, with D hard to call. Per germline, CDR1 SGHNT and CDR2 YENEEA. The CDR3 has 11 amino acids. The V end lost 5 bases, the J end lost 4 bases, and 5 bases lay between the germline ends. The CDR3 loop is CASSNGETQYF. The CDR3 bases are TGTGCCAGCAGCAATGGAGAGACCCAGTACTTC.

The J gene is TRBJ1-1, the V gene TRBV12-3 or TRBV12-4; possible D gene TRBD1, 5 bases. V lost 8 bases to trimming and J lost 10 bases, with 17 bases between them. The CDR3 has 12 residues. CDR3 residues: CASLPSGFVAFF. CDR3 in DNA: TGTGCCAGCCTACCCTCAGGGTTCGTAGCTTTCTTT.

This clonotype showed up many times. The chain recombines TRBV6-1 with TRBJ1-5; D remains unclear. This CDR3 region has 14 residues. With 4 bases removed from V and 0 bases from J, the gap between germline ends came to 7 bases. Germline V gene data show CDR1 as MNHNS and CDR2 as SASEGT. CDR3 in amino acids: CASSVRDSNQPQHF. The CDR3 DNA reads as TGTGCCAGCAGTGTCCGGGATAGCAATCAGCCCCAGCATTTT.

At least ten counts were recorded for this clonotype. The gene calls are TRBV5-1 and TRBJ2-5, with 7 bases lining up with TRBD1. The germline gives CDR1 SGHRS, CDR2 YFSETQ. V shed 4 bases, J shed 5 bases, and the junction held 8 bases outside the gene matches. This CDR3 spans 14 amino acids. The CDR3 nucleotides read TGCGCCAGCAGCCCGCTGGGACAGTTTGAGACCCAGTACTTC. Translation gives CASSPLGQFETQYF.

The chain combines TRBV10-3 with TRBJ1-6; 8 nucleotides align to TRBD1. The CDR3 is made up of 15 amino acids. V gave up 3 bases and J gave up 10 bases; unmatched junction bases: 8. Germline loops: CDR1 ENHRY, CDR2 SYGVKD. Here the CDR3 DNA reads TGTGCCATCAGTGAATCGACAGGGGATGTGTCACCCCTCCACTTT. It codes for CAISESTGDVSPLHF.

This clonotype showed up many times. The V call is TRBV19, the J call TRBJ2-7; 8 bases match TRBD2. Germline V gene sequence: CDR1 LNHDA, CDR2 SQIVND (reference sequence). The CDR3 length is 15 residues. Losses at the gene ends were 1 base for V and 0 bases for J; bases not matched to a gene: 2. The CDR3 loop reads CASSIAGGSSYEQYF. DNA of the CDR3: TGTGCCAGTAGTATAGCGGGAGGGAGCTCCTACGAGCAGTACTTC.